The present TCR beta chain was sequenced within a study of blood T cell repertoires in COVID-19. Study details: Sample material is recorded as cDNA or gDNA derived from T cells, B-cell-depleted T cells, or PBMCs.

Germline lookup yields CDR1 LNHDA and CDR2 SQIVND (reference sequence). V gave up 4 bases and J gave up 3 bases; unmatched junction bases: 2. The CDR3 covers 14 residues. Using immunoSEQ multiplex PCR, the repertoire was profiled, and TCRdb retains in-frame clones only, with some absent. The table includes about 170,000 clones, about 80% detected once. Cohort allocation depended upon clinical history that participants reported. The sequenced sample consisted of PBMCs or T cells enriched from blood (not recorded which). The rearrangement links TRBV19 to TRBJ1-3, with 8 bases aligning to TRBD1. This TCR was sampled from a woman in her 70s in a cohort exposed to, infected with or recovered from COVID-19 (not recorded which). The CDR3 bases are TGTGCCAGTAGTAGACAGGGGAGTGGAAACACCATATATTTT. Encoded protein: CASSRQGSGNTIYF.